The 7 T cell receptor beta chains reported below all come from one sample, sequenced in a study of blood T cell repertoires in COVID-19. This table comes from immunoSEQ multiplex PCR, and its TCRdb copy is limited to in-frame clones, with some not included. Altogether 210,000 or so clones are present, about nine tenths being singletons, with the ten largest covering 3% to 3.5%. Specimen: PBMCs or T cells enriched from blood (not recorded which). These receptors all come from a woman aged 45-65 years in a cohort exposed to, infected with or recovered from COVID-19 (not recorded which).

This clone was detected only once. The chain is built from TRBV5-5 and TRBJ2-2, with D possibly TRBD2 on 5 matching bases. Germline CDR1 reads SGHKS; CDR2 reads YYEKEE (reference sequence). V lost 5 bases and J 4 bases, leaving 9 bases between the germline ends. The CDR3 runs to 13 residues. The CDR3 nucleotides are TGTGCCAGCAGACCGGGGTTCACCGGGGAGCTGTTTTTT. Its translation: CASRPGFTGELFF.

This chain connects TRBV7-9 to TRBJ2-5; no clear D. This CDR3 has 13 residues. Trimming took 2 bases from V and 3 from J, leaving 7 bases between them. CDR1 is SEHNR, CDR2 FQNEAQ, per germline (reference sequence). The chain's CDR3 is CASSLTVKETQYF. The CDR3 DNA follows: TGTGCCAGCAGCTTAACAGTAAAAGAGACCCAGTACTTC. The full variable domain, its missing parts supplied by reference TRBV7-9 and TRBJ2-5, is DTGVSQNPRHKITKRGQNVTFRCDPISEHNRLYWYRQTLGQGPEFLTYFQNEAQLEKSRLLSDRFSAERPKGSFSTLEIQRTEQGDSAMYLCASSLTVKETQYFGPGTRLLVL.

This clone has just one count. The V call is TRBV5-8, the J call TRBJ2-5; 7 bases line up with TRBD1. The CDR3 length is 14 residues. The V segment lost 4 bases and the J segment 1 base; nucleotides outside the gene matches: 4. Germline loops: CDR1 SGHTS, CDR2 YDEGEE. As DNA, the CDR3 is TGTGCCAGCAGCCGGGACAGTAGCCAAGAGACCCAGTACTTC. Protein: CASSRDSSQETQYF.

About this clone: Germline is not matched at one junction end, which may reflect a read error. The CDR3 here is CASNLMLADNSYEQYF. DNA for the CDR3: TGTGCCAGCAACTTAATGCTAGCGGACAACTCCTACGAGCAGTACTTC. The gene calls are TRBV7-8 and TRBJ2-7, with TRBD2 matching over 7 bases. The CDR3 spans 16 residues. The germline V gene has CDR1 SGHVS and CDR2 FQNEAQ.

This clone was counted a single time. The chain couples TRBV4-2 to TRBJ1-5; tentatively, D is TRBD1 (5 bases). This CDR3 has 15 amino acids. Trimming stripped 3 bases from V and 4 bases from J, with 13 bases between. Per the germline V gene, CDR1 is LGHNA and CDR2 is YNFKEQ. This CDR3 is CASSQSTDSNQPQHF. DNA for the CDR3: TGTGCCAGCAGCCAGTCGACAGACTCTAATCAGCCCCAGCATTTT.

The V and J genes are TRBV27 and TRBJ1-5, with 12 bases fitting TRBD1. V lost 4 bases and J lost 2; bases outside the gene matches: 6. There are 17 residues in the CDR3. Looked up from germline, CDR1 is MNHEY and CDR2 is SMNVEV (reference sequence). The CDR3 nucleotides read TGTGCCAGCAGTTCTCTCGGGACAGGGGGCCGCAATCAGCCCCAGCATTTT. Protein product: CASSSLGTGGRNQPQHF.

V and J are TRBV24-1 and TRBJ2-2; TRBD1 might be the D (5 bases). CDR3 length: 15 amino acids. Trimming took off 4 bases at V and 6 bases at J, with 14 bases between the two ends. Germline values: CDR1 KGHDR, CDR2 SFDVKD. CDR3 bases: TGTGCCACCAGTGACGATAAAAAAGGGGCCGGGGAGCTGTTTTTT. Protein product: CATSDDKKGAGELFF.